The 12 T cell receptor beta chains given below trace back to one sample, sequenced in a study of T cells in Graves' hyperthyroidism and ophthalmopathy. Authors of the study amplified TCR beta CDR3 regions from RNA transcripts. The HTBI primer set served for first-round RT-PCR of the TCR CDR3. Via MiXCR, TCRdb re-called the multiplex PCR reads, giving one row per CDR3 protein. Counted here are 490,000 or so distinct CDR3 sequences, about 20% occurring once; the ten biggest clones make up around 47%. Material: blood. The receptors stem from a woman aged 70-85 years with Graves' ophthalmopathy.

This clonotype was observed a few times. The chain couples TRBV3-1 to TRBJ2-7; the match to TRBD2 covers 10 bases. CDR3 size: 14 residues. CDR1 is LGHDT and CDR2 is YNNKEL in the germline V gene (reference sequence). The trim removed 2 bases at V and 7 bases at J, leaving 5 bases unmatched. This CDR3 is CASSQRSLAGEQYF. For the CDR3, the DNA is TGTGCCAGCAGCCAAAGATCACTAGCGGGAGAGCAGTACTTC.

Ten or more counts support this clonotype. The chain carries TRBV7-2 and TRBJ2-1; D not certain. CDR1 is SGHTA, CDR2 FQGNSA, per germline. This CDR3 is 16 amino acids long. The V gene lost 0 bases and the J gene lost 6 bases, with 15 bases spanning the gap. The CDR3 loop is CASSLADPNVGNEQFF. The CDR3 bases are TGTGCCAGCAGCTTAGCAGACCCTAACGTGGGCAATGAGCAGTTCTTC.

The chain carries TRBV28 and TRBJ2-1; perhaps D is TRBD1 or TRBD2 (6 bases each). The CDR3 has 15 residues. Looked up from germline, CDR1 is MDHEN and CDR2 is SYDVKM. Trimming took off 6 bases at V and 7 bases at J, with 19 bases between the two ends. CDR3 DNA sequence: TGTGCCAGCAGCCCGAGTCGGGGGCTTAAGAATGAGCAGTTCTTC. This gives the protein CASSPSRGLKNEQFF.

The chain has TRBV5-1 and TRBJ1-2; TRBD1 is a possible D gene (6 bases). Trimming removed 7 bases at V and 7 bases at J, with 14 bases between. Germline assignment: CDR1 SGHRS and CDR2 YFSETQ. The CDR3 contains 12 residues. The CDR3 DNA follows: TGCGCCAGCGGTGTGGGGGGCTTTGGCTACACCTTC. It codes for CASGVGGFGYTF.

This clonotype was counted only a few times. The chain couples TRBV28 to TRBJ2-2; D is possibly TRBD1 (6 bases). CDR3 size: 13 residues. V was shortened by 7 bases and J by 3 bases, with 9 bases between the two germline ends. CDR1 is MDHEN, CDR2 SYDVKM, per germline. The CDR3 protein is CASKRTDTGELFF. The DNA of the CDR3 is TGTGCCAGCAAGCGGACAGACACCGGGGAGCTGTTTTTT. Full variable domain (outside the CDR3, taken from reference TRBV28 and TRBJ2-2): DVKVTQSSRYLVKRTGEKVFLECVQDMDHENMFWYRQDPGLGLRLIYFSYDVKMKEKGDIPEGYSVSREKKERFSLILESASTNQTSMYLCASKRTDTGELFFGEGSRLTVL.

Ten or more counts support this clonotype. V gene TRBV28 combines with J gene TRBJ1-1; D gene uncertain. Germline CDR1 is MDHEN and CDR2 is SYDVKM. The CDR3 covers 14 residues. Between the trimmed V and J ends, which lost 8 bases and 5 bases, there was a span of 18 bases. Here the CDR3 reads CASPPQVRWTEAFF. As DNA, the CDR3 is TGTGCCAGCCCCCCGCAGGTCCGGTGGACTGAAGCTTTCTTT.

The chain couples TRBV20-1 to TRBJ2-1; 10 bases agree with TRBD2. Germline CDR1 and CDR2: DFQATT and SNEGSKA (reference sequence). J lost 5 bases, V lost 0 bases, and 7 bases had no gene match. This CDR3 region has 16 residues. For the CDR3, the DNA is TGCAGTGCTAGAGATCAGAGCGGGAGGGCCCACAATGAGCAGTTCTTC. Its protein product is CSARDQSGRAHNEQFF.

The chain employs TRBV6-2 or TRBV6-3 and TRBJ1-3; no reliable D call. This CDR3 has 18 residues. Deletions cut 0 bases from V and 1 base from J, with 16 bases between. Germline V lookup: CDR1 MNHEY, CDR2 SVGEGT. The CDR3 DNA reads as TGTGCCAGCAGTTACTCGAGAAAGGGTAGACTTTCTGGAAACACCATATATTTT. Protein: CASSYSRKGRLSGNTIYF.

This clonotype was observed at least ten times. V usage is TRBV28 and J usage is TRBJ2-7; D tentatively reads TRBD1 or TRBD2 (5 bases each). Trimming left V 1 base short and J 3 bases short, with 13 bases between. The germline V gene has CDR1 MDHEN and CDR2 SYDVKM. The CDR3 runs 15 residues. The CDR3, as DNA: TGTGCCAGCAGTTTATTCCGGGACGGGCTCTACGAGCAGTACTTC. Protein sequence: CASSLFRDGLYEQYF.

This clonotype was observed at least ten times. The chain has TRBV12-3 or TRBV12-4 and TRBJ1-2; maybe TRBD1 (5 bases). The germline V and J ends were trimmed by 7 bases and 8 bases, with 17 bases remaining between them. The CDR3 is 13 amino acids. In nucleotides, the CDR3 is TGTGCCAGCACTCCGGAGGTGGGGCTCGGCTACACCTTC. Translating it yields CASTPEVGLGYTF.

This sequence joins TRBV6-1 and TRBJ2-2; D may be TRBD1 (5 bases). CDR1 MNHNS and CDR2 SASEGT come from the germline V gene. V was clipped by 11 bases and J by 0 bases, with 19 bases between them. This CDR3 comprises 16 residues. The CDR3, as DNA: TGTGCCCTATCTGATGACAGAATCGCGAACACCGGGGAGCTGTTTTTT. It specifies CALSDDRIANTGELFF.

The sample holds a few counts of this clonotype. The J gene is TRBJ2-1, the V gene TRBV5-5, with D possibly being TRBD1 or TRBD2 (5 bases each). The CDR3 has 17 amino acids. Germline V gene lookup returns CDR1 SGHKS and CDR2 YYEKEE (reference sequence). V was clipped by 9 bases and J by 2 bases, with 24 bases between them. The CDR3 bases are TGTGCCACCGAATCGACTTATACGGGACCCGCCTACAATGAGCAGTTCTTC. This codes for CATESTYTGPAYNEQFF.